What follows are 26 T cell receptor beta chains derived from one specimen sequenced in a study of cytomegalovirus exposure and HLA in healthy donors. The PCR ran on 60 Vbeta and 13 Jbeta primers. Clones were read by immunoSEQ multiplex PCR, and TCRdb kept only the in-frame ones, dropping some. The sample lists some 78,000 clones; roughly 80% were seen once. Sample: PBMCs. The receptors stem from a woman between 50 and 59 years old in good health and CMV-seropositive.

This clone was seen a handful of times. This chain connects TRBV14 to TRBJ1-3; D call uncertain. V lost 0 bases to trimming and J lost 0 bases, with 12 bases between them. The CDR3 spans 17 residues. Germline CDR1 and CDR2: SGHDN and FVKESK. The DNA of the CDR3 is TGTGCCAGCAGCCAAGATTCCAGGCCCAGCTCTGGAAACACCATATATTTT. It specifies CASSQDSRPSSGNTIYF.

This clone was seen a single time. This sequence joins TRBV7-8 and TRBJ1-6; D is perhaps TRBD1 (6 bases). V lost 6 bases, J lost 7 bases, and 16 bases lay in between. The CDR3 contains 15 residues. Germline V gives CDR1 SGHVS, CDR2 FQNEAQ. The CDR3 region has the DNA TGTGCCAGCAGTCCAGGGGATCCGATGAATTCACCCCTCCACTTT. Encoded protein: CASSPGDPMNSPLHF.

The CDR3 DNA reads as TGTGCCAGCAGTGGGGCTATTGTTAATTCACCCCTCCACTTT. Amino acid sequence: CASSGAIVNSPLHF. V and J are TRBV6-1 and TRBJ1-6; D is ambiguous. CDR3 size: 14 residues. From germline, CDR1 is MNHNS and CDR2 SASEGT. The V end was cut by 4 bases, the J end by 6 bases, with 10 bases between.

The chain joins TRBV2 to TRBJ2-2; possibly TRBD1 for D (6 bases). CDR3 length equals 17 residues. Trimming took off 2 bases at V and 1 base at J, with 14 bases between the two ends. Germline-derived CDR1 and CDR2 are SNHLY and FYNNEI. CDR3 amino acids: CASSEYTTGRNTGELFF. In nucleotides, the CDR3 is TGTGCCAGCAGTGAATATACGACAGGCCGGAACACCGGGGAGCTGTTTTTT.

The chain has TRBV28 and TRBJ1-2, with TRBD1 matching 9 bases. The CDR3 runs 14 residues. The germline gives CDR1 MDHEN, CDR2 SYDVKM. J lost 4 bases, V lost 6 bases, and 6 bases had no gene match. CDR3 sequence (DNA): TGTGCCAGCAGCTCTGGACAGGGGACCTATGGCTACACCTTC. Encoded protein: CASSSGQGTYGYTF.

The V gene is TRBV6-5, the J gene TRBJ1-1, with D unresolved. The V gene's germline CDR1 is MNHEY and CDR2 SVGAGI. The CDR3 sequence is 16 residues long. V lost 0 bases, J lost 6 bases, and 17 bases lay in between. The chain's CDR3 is CASSYSIVSGAAEAFF. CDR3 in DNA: TGTGCCAGCAGTTACTCGATTGTGTCCGGAGCCGCTGAAGCTTTCTTT.

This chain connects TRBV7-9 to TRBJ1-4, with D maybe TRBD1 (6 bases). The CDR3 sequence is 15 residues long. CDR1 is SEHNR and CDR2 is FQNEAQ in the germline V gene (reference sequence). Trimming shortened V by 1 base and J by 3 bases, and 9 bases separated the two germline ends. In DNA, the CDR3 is TGTGCCAGCAGCTTAGGTCAGGGGTCTAATGAAAAACTGTTTTTT. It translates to CASSLGQGSNEKLFF.

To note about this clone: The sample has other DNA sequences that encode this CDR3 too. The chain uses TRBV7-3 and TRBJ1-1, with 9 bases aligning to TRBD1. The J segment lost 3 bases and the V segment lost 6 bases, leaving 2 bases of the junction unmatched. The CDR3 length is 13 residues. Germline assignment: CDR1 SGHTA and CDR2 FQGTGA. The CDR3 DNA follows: TGTGCCAGCAGACGACAGGGGGACACTGAAGCTTTCTTT. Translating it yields CASRRQGDTEAFF.

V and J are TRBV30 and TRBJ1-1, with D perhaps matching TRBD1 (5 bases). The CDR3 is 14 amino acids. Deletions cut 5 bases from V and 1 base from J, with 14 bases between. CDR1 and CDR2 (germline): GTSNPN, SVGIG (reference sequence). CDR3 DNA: TGTGCCTGGGAGGGAGGCAGGGCGAACACTGAAGCTTTCTTT. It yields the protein CAWEGGRANTEAFF.

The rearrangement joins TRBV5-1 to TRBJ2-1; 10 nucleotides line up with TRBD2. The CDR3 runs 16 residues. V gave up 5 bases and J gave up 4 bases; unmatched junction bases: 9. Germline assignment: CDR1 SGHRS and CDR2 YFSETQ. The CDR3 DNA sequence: TGCGCCAGCAGTTCTAGCGGGGGAGAGGGATACAATGAGCAGTTCTTC. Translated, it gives CASSSSGGEGYNEQFF.

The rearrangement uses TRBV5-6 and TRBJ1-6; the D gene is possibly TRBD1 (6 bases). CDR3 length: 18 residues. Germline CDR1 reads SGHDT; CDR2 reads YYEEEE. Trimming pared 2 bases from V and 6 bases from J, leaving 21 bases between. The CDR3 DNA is TGTGCCAGCAGCTTCGGGGGGACGGGGGGCTTGGGTAATTCACCCCTCCACTTT. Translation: CASSFGGTGGLGNSPLHF.

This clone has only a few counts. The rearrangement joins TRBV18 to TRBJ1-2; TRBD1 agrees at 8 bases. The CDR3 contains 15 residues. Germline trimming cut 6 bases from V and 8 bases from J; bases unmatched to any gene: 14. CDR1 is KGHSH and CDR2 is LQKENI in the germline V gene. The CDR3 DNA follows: TGTGCCAGCTCCCCAGGGGGGCAGGGGGCGCGAGGCTACACCTTC. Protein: CASSPGGQGARGYTF.

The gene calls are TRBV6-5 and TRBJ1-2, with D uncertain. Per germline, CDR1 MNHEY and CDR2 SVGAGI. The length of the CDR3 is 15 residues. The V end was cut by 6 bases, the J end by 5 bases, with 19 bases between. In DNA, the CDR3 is TGTGCCAGCAGAACGCTCAGGCTTATAGATTATGGCTACACCTTC. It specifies CASRTLRLIDYGYTF.

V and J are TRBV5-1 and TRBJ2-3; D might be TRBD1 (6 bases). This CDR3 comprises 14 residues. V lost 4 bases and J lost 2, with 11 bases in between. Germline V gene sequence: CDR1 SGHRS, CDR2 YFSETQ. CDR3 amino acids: CASSAGVSTDTQYF. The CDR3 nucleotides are TGCGCCAGCAGCGCAGGGGTATCCACAGATACGCAGTATTTT.

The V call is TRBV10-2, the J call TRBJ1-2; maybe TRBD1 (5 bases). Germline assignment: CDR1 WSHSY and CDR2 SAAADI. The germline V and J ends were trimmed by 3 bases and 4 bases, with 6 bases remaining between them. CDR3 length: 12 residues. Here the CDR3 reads CASSDRAYGYTF. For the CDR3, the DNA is TGCGCCAGCAGTGACAGGGCCTATGGCTACACCTTC.

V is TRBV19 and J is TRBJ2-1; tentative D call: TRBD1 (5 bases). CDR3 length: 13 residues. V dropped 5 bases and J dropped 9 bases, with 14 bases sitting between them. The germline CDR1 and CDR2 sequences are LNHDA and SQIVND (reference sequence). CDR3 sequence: CASSLQGFGEQFF. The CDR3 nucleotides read TGTGCCAGTAGTCTGCAGGGTTTCGGTGAGCAGTTCTTC.

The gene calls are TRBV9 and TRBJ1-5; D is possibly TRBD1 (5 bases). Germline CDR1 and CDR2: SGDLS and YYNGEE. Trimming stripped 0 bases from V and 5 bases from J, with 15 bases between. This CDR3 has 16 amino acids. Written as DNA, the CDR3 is TGTGCCAGCAGCGTAGGGGCAGGGAGGGGAGATCAGCCCCAGCATTTT. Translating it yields CASSVGAGRGDQPQHF.

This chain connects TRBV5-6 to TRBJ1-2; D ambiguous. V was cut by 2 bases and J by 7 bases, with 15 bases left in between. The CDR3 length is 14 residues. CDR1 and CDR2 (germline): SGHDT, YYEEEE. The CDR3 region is CASSFGEGGFGYTF. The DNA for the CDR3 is TGTGCCAGCAGCTTCGGAGAGGGCGGCTTTGGCTACACCTTC.

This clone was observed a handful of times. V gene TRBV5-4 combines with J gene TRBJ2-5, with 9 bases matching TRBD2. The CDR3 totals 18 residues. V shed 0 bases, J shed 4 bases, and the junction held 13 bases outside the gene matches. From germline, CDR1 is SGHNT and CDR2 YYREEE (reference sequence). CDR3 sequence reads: CASSLDPTGASGAETQYF. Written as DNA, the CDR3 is TGTGCCAGCAGCTTGGACCCGACTGGGGCTAGCGGGGCAGAGACCCAGTACTTC. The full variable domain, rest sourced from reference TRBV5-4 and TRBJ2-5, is ETGVTQSPTHLIKTRGQQVTLRCSSQSGHNTVSWYQQALGQGPQFIFQYYREEENGRGNFPPRFSGLQFPNYSSELNVNALELDDSALYLCASSLDPTGASGAETQYFGPGTRLLVL.

The CDR3 sequence: CASSIGAGHSGNTIYF. DNA for the CDR3: TGTGCCAGTAGTATAGGGGCAGGGCACTCTGGAAACACCATATATTTT. The chain recombines TRBV19 with TRBJ1-3; TRBD1 is a possible D gene (5 bases). Germline CDR1 and CDR2: LNHDA and SQIVND (reference sequence). CDR3 size: 16 residues. Trimming stripped 1 base from V and 0 bases from J, with 10 bases between.

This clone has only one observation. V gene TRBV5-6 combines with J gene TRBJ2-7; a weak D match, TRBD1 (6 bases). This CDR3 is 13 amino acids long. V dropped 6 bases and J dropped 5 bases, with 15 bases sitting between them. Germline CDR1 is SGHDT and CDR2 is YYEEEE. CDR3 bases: TGTGCCAGCAACGAACAGGGTTTCAACGAGCAGTACTTC. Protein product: CASNEQGFNEQYF.

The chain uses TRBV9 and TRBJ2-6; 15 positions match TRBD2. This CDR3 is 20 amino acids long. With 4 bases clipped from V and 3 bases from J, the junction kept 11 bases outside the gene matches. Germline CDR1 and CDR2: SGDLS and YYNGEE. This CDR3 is CASSPSRTSGGAYGANVLTF. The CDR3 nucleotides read TGTGCCAGCAGCCCATCTCGGACTAGCGGGGGGGCATATGGGGCCAACGTCCTGACTTTC. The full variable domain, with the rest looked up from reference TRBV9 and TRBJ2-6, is DSGVTQTPKHLITATGQRVTLRCSPRSGDLSVYWYQQSLDQGLQFLIQYYNGEERAKGNILERFSAQQFPDLHSELNLSSLELGDSALYFCASSPSRTSGGAYGANVLTFGAGSRLTVL.

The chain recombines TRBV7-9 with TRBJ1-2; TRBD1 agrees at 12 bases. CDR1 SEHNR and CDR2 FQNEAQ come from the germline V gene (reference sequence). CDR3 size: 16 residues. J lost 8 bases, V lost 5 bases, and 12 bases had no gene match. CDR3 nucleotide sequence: TGTGCCAGCAGCCCAACGGGACAGGGGGCAACTGGAGGCTACACCTTC. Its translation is CASSPTGQGATGGYTF.

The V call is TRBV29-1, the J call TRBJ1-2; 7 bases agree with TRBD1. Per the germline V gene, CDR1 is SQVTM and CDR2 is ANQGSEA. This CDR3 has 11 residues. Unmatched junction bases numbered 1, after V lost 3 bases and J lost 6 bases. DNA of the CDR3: TGCAGCGTTGACAGGGGGAATGGCTACACCTTC. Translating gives CSVDRGNGYTF. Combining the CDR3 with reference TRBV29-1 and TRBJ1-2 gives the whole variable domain SAVISQKPSRDICQRGTSLTIQCQVDSQVTMMFWYRQQPGQSLTLIATANQGSEATYESGFVIDKFPISRPNLTFSTLTVSNMSPEDSSIYLCSVDRGNGYTFGSGTRLTVV.

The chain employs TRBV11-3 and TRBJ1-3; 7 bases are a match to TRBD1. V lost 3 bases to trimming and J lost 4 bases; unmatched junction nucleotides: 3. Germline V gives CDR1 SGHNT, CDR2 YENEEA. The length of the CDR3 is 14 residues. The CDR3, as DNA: TGTGCCAGCAGCTTTGCAGGGGGAGGAAACACCATATATTTT. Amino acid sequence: CASSFAGGGNTIYF.

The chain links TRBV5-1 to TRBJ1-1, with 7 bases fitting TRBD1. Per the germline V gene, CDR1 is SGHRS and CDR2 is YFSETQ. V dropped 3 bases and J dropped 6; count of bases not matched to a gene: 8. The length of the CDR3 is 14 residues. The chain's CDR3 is CASSSWDSFAEAFF. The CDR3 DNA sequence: TGCGCCAGCAGCTCGTGGGACAGCTTCGCTGAAGCTTTCTTT.